The following is a T cell receptor beta chain sequence with its context. Its antigen is unidentified. 5'RACE primed from the constant segment yielded TCR alpha and TCR beta cDNA libraries bearing sample barcodes and UMIs. TCRdb ran MiXCR on the 5' RACE reads and lists one entry per CDR3 protein. The data contain approximately 350,000 distinct CDR3 sequences, roughly 13% of them seen just once; the ten biggest clones take up about 22%. This sample stems from a study of T-cell memory formation after mild COVID-19. Study in general: Clusters were largely donor specific.

Trimming took 7 bases from V and 5 from J, leaving 11 bases between them. The CDR3 extends over 13 amino acids. Germline CDR1 and CDR2: MDHEN and SYDVKM. Study-wide points: Cross-reactive memory appears to have joined, as suggested by some responding clones showing up in pre-infection memory.

The V and J genes are TRBV28 and TRBJ1-4; D might be TRBD1 (5 bases). The sequenced sample consisted of PBMCs or a T cell subset sorted from them (not recorded which). This clonotype was sampled from a man between 18 and 35 years old who had mild COVID-19 (a few samples of this study predate the infection). Cell type and time point are not known. CDR3 sequence reads: CASTPGLNEKLFF. CDR3 nucleotides: TGTGCCAGCACTCCGGGGCTGAATGAAAAACTGTTTTTT.